These T cell receptor beta chains were read from a single sample in a study of blood T cell repertoires in COVID-19. Method: immunoSEQ multiplex PCR; TCRdb's copy keeps in-frame clones and lacks some. The sample gives roughly 120,000 clones, approximately 90% of which show up once; more than 2% is in the top ten. The material sequenced was peripheral blood. The receptors were gathered from a woman in her forties or fifties with acute or convalescent COVID-19. Each CDR3 is given with its conserved first and last residue. A D gene is named only where the DNA matches it firmly. The size entry is marked missing in some rows and otherwise reads once, few, many or a size class.

>14|TRBJ2-1|TRBD2|once|TRBV19
TGTGCCAGTAGGGATAGCGGGGCCTACAATGAGCAGTTCTTC
CASRDSGAYNEQFF
>13|TRBJ1-2|.|.|TRBV30
TGTGCCTGGAGCGCGGACAAGGGCTATGGCTACACCTTC
CAWSADKGYGYTF
>14|TRBJ2-1|TRBD1|.|TRBV24-1
TGTGCCACCTCGGACAGGGGGCAAGTCAATGAGCAGTTCTTC
CATSDRGQVNEQFF
>15|TRBJ1-2|.|.|TRBV19
TGTGCCAGTAGTATAACACAAGGCGGAAACTATGGCTACACCTTC
CASSITQGGNYGYTF
>17|TRBJ2-4|TRBD1|.|TRBV11-2
TGTGCCAGCAGCTTAGGAGGCAGGGGGCGAGCCAAAAACATTCAGTACTTC
CASSLGGRGRAKNIQYF
>15|TRBJ2-1|TRBD2|.|TRBV7-8
TGTGCCAGCAGCTTGGGGACTAGCGGGGTTGGTGAGCAGTTCTTC
CASSLGTSGVGEQFF
>13|TRBJ1-2|.|.|TRBV14
TGTGCCAGCAGCCAAGATCGCGTCGATGGCTACACCTTC
CASSQDRVDGYTF
>14|TRBJ1-4|TRBD1|.|TRBV5-1
TGCGCCAGCAGCTTACAGGGGGCTCGGGAAAAACTGTTTTTT
CASSLQGAREKLFF
>15|TRBJ1-5|.|.|TRBV12-5
TGTGCTAGTGGAGCAGGGGATTGGAGCAATCAGCCCCAGCATTTT
CASGAGDWSNQPQHF
>16|TRBJ1-1|.|.|TRBV10-3
TGTGCCATCACCACAGGGCAGGGAGCAGATCCCACTGAAGCTTTCTTT
CAITTGQGADPTEAFF
>18|TRBJ2-1|TRBD2|.|TRBV7-6
TGTGCCAGCAGCCCCAGTTTGCGGGAGGAGGTGAGATACAATGAGCAGTTCTTC
CASSPSLREEVRYNEQFF
>12|TRBJ1-5|.|once|TRBV5-6
TGTGCCAGCAGCTTTAGTAATCAGCCCCAGCATTTT
CASSFSNQPQHF
>15|TRBJ1-1|.|.|TRBV5-6
TGTGCCAGCAGCTTGCCTCTGGGGGGATACACTGAAGCTTTCTTT
CASSLPLGGYTEAFF
>16|TRBJ1-6|TRBD1|.|TRBV27
TGTGCCAGCAGTTACCAGGGGGGATCCTATAATTCACCCCTCCACTTT
CASSYQGGSYNSPLHF
>11|TRBJ2-5|.|.|TRBV2
TGTGCCAGCAGATCTGTAGAGACCCAGTACTTC
CASRSVETQYF
>15|TRBJ1-2|TRBD1|.|TRBV9
TGTGCCAGCAGCGGGGACAGGGGGTCCAACTATGGCTACACCTTC
CASSGDRGSNYGYTF
>11|TRBJ2-7|.|.|TRBV6-2/TRBV6-3
TGTGCCAGCAGTTACTCAGCCGAGCAGTACTTC
CASSYSAEQYF
>12|TRBJ2-1|.|.|TRBV29-1
TGCAGCGTTGAATACAGGGTGGGTGAGCAGTTCTTC
CSVEYRVGEQFF
>15|TRBJ1-6|.|.|TRBV5-1
TGCGCCAGCAGCTCGCTTGGGAGGGTCGTTTCACCCCTCCACTTT
CASSSLGRVVSPLHF
>13|TRBJ2-2|.|.|TRBV2
TGTGCCAGCAAGAGACTGAACACCGGGGAGCTGTTTTTT
CASKRLNTGELFF
>14|TRBJ1-1|TRBD1|.|TRBV2
TGTGCCAGCACCAAGGGGGCGGTGGACACTGAAGCTTTCTTT
CASTKGAVDTEAFF
>13|TRBJ1-1|.|.|TRBV6-5
TGTGCCAGTATTTTAACAGGGAACACTGAAGCTTTCTTT
CASILTGNTEAFF
>13|TRBJ2-5|.|.|TRBV6-2/TRBV6-3
TGTGCCAGCAGTTACGAGGGTCTCGAGACCCAGTACTTC
CASSYEGLETQYF
>14|TRBJ1-2|.|.|TRBV18
TGTGCCAGCTCACCACGGGACACGGCGGAAGGCTACACCTTC
CASSPRDTAEGYTF
>16|TRBJ2-7|.|once|TRBV6-2/TRBV6-3
TGTGCCAGCAGCCCAAGAGGCTTCCAGGGGACCTACGAGCAGTACTTC
CASSPRGFQGTYEQYF
>13|TRBJ2-7|.|few|TRBV6-6
TGTGCCAGTCAGGGGGGACCATCCTACGAGCAGTACTTC
CASQGGPSYEQYF
>15|TRBJ1-6|.|.|TRBV6-2/TRBV6-3
TGTGCCAGCAGTTACCATCGGGGGTCAAATTCACCCCTCCACTTT
CASSYHRGSNSPLHF
>15|TRBJ2-2|TRBD2|.|TRBV6-5
TGTGCCAGCAGCCGTAGCGGGAGCGTCACCGGGGAGCTGTTTTTT
CASSRSGSVTGELFF
>16|TRBJ2-5|TRBD2|.|TRBV3-1/TRBV3-2
TGTGCCAGCAGCCGCCTCTGGGCGGGAGGGGGAGAGACCCAGTACTTC
CASSRLWAGGGETQYF
>10|TRBJ1-1|.|.|TRBV2
TGTGCCAGCAAATATACTGAAGCTTTCTTT
CASKYTEAFF
>14|TRBJ2-5|TRBD1|.|TRBV6-2/TRBV6-3
TGTGCCAGCAGTTATTGGGACAGGGAGGAGACCCAGTACTTC
CASSYWDREETQYF
>14|TRBJ2-7|.|few|TRBV27
TGTGCCAGCAGTTCGACGGGTAGCTCCTACGAGCAGTACTTC
CASSSTGSSYEQYF
>15|TRBJ2-2|TRBD1|.|TRBV5-1
TGCGCCAGCAGCTTGGTACAGGGGACGCCAGAAGAGCTGTTTTTT
CASSLVQGTPEELFF
>12|TRBJ1-1|TRBD1|.|TRBV29-1
TGCAGCGTTGAAGCAGGGACAGGGAGGGCTTTCTTT
CSVEAGTGRAFF
>13|TRBJ1-2|.|.|TRBV7-2
TGTGCCAGCAGCCGTATATCAGGCTATGGCTACACCTTC
CASSRISGYGYTF
>14|TRBJ2-1|TRBD2|.|TRBV19
TGTGCCAGTACCCCGGAAGCTAGCGGGAGAGGGCAGTTCTTC
CASTPEASGRGQFF
>16|TRBJ1-4|.|.|TRBV4-3
TGCGCCAGCAGCCAAGAACAGGGCAGAGGCAAAGAAAAACTGTTTTTT
CASSQEQGRGKEKLFF
>16|TRBJ2-3|TRBD2|.|TRBV9
TGTGCCAGCAGCGTGATTAGCGGGGGAGGCACAGATACGCAGTATTTT
CASSVISGGGTDTQYF
>17|TRBJ1-4|.|.|TRBV7-9
TGTGCCAGCAGCTTCGGTCCAGGGCCCTTAGCGGATGAAAAACTGTTTTTT
CASSFGPGPLADEKLFF
>18|TRBJ2-1|TRBD2|.|TRBV19
TGTGCCAGTAGTTATATATTGGAGATTAGCGGGAGACCCTTTGAGCAGTTCTTC
CASSYILEISGRPFEQFF
>14|TRBJ2-4|.|.|TRBV2
TGTGCCAGCAGTGAGGGCGAGGTCTCATGGAGGGAATACTTC
CASSEGEVSWREYF
>12|TRBJ2-3|.|once|TRBV28
TGTGCCAGCCAAGGAAGCGCAGATACGCAGTATTTT
CASQGSADTQYF
>14|TRBJ1-1|TRBD1|.|TRBV7-9
TGTGCCAGCAGCTTACAGGGGGCAGACACTGAAGCTTTCTTT
CASSLQGADTEAFF
>14|TRBJ1-5|.|once|TRBV18
TGTGCCAGCTCACCCGAGGGCTCCAATCAGCCCCAGCATTTT
CASSPEGSNQPQHF
>16|TRBJ1-2|TRBD1|.|TRBV27
TGTGCCAGCAGTTTATCCACCGGGACAGCCATATATGGCTACACCTTC
CASSLSTGTAIYGYTF
>14|TRBJ2-1|TRBD1|.|TRBV29-1
TGCAGCGGGGTGGACAGGGAGTGGTACAATGAGCAGTTCTTC
CSGVDREWYNEQFF
>14|TRBJ2-1|.|.|TRBV9
TGTGCCAGCAGCGTAATGGTACACGGCGGTGAGCAGTTCTTC
CASSVMVHGGEQFF
>13|TRBJ2-5|TRBD2|.|TRBV11-1
TGTGCCAGCAGCCTCGGACTAGCGGAGACCCAGTACTTC
CASSLGLAETQYF
>13|TRBJ2-5|.|.|TRBV7-6
TGTGCCAGCAGCTTAGGCAGCCAAGAGACCCAGTACTTC
CASSLGSQETQYF
>16|TRBJ2-7|.|.|TRBV10-2
TGCGCCAGCTCGGACTGGGGGGGGCGGGAATCCTACGAGCAGTACTTC
CASSDWGGRESYEQYF
>16|TRBJ1-4|.|.|TRBV4-2
TGTGCCAGCAGCCTATCGAGGATGGGAACTAATGAAAAACTGTTTTTT
CASSLSRMGTNEKLFF
>18|TRBJ2-1|TRBD2|.|TRBV30
TGTGCCTGGAGCCCCCTAGCGGGAGGCTATCCCTCCTACAATGAGCAGTTCTTC
CAWSPLAGGYPSYNEQFF
>16|TRBJ2-1|.|many|TRBV4-3
TGCGCCAGCAGCCAAGATGTGTCGGGGTGGTACAATGAGCAGTTCTTC
CASSQDVSGWYNEQFF
>15|TRBJ2-3|TRBD1|.|TRBV6-6
TGTGCCAGCAGTCACAGGGGTCCCTCGGAGGATACGCAGTATTTT
CASSHRGPSEDTQYF